The present entry profiles one T cell receptor beta chain with its context. The antigen remains undetermined. CDR1 and CDR2 (germline): SGHTA, FQGNSA. Losses at the gene ends were 0 bases for V and 3 bases for J; bases not matched to a gene: 3. The CDR3 has 16 residues. This sample is part of a study of cytomegalovirus exposure and HLA in healthy donors. Findings and caveats of the study: Common viral pathogens (according to a later analysis) appeared linked to several of the most significant clusters. One variant, a missense change in DCLRE1C, was linked in a later analysis to TCR beta V- and J-gene trimming.

The PCR made use of 60 Vbeta and 13 Jbeta primers. TCRdb's copy holds only in-frame clones and misses some; the assay was immunoSEQ multiplex PCR. In the table there are approximately 170,000 clones, about 85% of which are singletons. This chain connects TRBV7-2 to TRBJ2-7, with 12 bases aligning to TRBD1. This TCR came from a man aged 25-45 years in good health and CMV-seropositive. Source material: PBMCs. The CDR3 nucleotides are TGTGCCAGCAGCTTAGCCGGGACAGGGGGCATCTACGAGCAGTACTTC. Translation gives CASSLAGTGGIYEQYF.